A selection of T cell receptor beta chains follows, all from one sample in a study of blood T cell repertoires in COVID-19. Produced via immunoSEQ multiplex PCR; TCRdb's table is partial and in-frame only. This sample has more than 90,000 clones; about 92% occur once, and the top ten carry about 5.7%. What was sequenced was peripheral blood. Receptors were obtained from a man aged 50 to 59 with active COVID-19. The CDR3 runs from the conserved cysteine through the conserved F or W. Fields, in order: D gene, clone size, V gene, J gene, CDR3 DNA, CDR3 protein. A D gene is named only where the DNA matches it firmly. Not every row has a clone size; where given, it reads once, few, many or a size class.

>TRBD2|.|TRBV20-1|TRBJ2-1
TGCAGTGCTAGGGGGGGGAATGAGCAGTTCTTC
CSARGGNEQFF
>TRBD1|.|TRBV6-4|TRBJ1-2
TGTGCCAGCAGTGAATCGTCGACAGGGAGTCGCTATGGCTACACCTTC
CASSESSTGSRYGYTF
>.|.|TRBV12-3/TRBV12-4|TRBJ2-7
TGTGCCAGCAGCCTCGACTCTTACGAGCAGTACTTC
CASSLDSYEQYF
>.|.|TRBV29-1|TRBJ2-1
TGCAGCGTTGGGGCCGACAATGAGCAGTTCTTC
CSVGADNEQFF
>.|.|TRBV19|TRBJ1-1
TGTGCCAGTAGTACACAATTCGACAGAATCACTGAAGCTTTCTTT
CASSTQFDRITEAFF
>TRBD1|few|TRBV10-3|TRBJ1-4
TGTGCCATCAGCCAGGGGGCTCGGTCTGAAAAACTGTTTTTT
CAISQGARSEKLFF
>.|.|TRBV6-5|TRBJ1-6
TGTGCCAGCAGCCCATCAATCTACCCTAATTCACCCCTCCACTTT
CASSPSIYPNSPLHF
>TRBD1|.|TRBV7-3|TRBJ1-3
TGTGCCAGCAGCTTAGCAGGGGGCTCTGGAAACACCATATATTTT
CASSLAGGSGNTIYF
>.|few|TRBV7-9|TRBJ1-2
TGTGCCAGCAGCCGTCAGAACTATGGCTACACCTTC
CASSRQNYGYTF
>.|.|TRBV6-5|TRBJ2-5
TGTGCCAGCAGCAGAATGGGGCCAGTCCAAGAGACCCAGTACTTC
CASSRMGPVQETQYF
>.|.|TRBV5-1|TRBJ2-1
TGCGCCAGCAGCTTGGGGACAGTAAACAATGAGCAGTTCTTC
CASSLGTVNNEQFF
>.|.|TRBV11-2|TRBJ2-7
TGTGCCAGCAGCTTAGCGGGTACCGGCGAGCAGTACTTC
CASSLAGTGEQYF
>TRBD1|.|TRBV18|TRBJ2-6
TGTGCCAGCTCACCGGGACAGGCATTATCTGGGGCCAACGTCCTGACTTTC
CASSPGQALSGANVLTF
>TRBD1|.|TRBV7-9|TRBJ1-1
TGTGCCAGCAGCTCTAGTTGGGACAGGGGCCTTTCTGGCGGGACTGAAGCTTTCTTT
CASSSSWDRGLSGGTEAFF
>.|.|TRBV27|TRBJ2-1
TGTGCCAGCATTCCACTTGGAGCAAACTCCTACAATGAGCAGTTCTTC
CASIPLGANSYNEQFF
>TRBD2|.|TRBV7-3|TRBJ2-7
TGTGCCAGCAGCCTTAGCGGGAGTGAGGTCAACGAGCAGTACTTC
CASSLSGSEVNEQYF
>TRBD2|.|TRBV19|TRBJ2-5
TGTGCCAGTAGTCTTGGGACTAGCGGGAGGAGAGAGACCCAGTACTTC
CASSLGTSGRRETQYF
>TRBD1|.|TRBV6-6|TRBJ2-7
TGTGCCAGCAGTTACTCGGACAGGGGAATAAGTCGCGAGCAGTACTTC
CASSYSDRGISREQYF
>TRBD2|.|TRBV5-1|TRBJ2-3
TGCGCCAGCAGCCCGATAGCGGGGGGCACAGATACGCAGTATTTT
CASSPIAGGTDTQYF
>.|.|TRBV30|TRBJ1-2
TGTGCCTGGGGCAGGGGAGTTAATGGCTACACCTTC
CAWGRGVNGYTF
>.|.|TRBV5-1|TRBJ1-1
TGCGCCAGCAGCTTCACAGTAAACACTGAAGCTTTCTTT
CASSFTVNTEAFF
>.|.|TRBV19|TRBJ1-6
TGTGCCAGTAGTACCCCAGGGGCTGACCCACCCCTCCACTTT
CASSTPGADPPLHF
>TRBD2|.|TRBV2|TRBJ2-1
TGTGCCAGCAGTGCACCAGCGGGAAATCTTGGAGAGCAGTTCTTC
CASSAPAGNLGEQFF
>.|.|TRBV20-1|TRBJ1-1
TGCAGTGCTATCGCGTCGACTGAAGCTTTCTTT
CSAIASTEAFF
>TRBD2|.|TRBV5-4|TRBJ2-7
TGTGCCAGCAGCTTGACTAGCGCGACCTACGAGCAGTACTTC
CASSLTSATYEQYF
>TRBD1|.|TRBV6-5|TRBJ1-6
TGTGCCAGCAGGGGGACAGGGGATAATTCACCCCTCCACTTT
CASRGTGDNSPLHF
>.|.|TRBV28|TRBJ2-7
TGTGCCAGCAGGCTCACAGGGACCTACGAGCAGTACTTC
CASRLTGTYEQYF
>.|.|TRBV19|TRBJ1-1
TGTGCCAGTAGTCTTTCTAAAAACACTGAAGCTTTCTTT
CASSLSKNTEAFF
>TRBD2|.|TRBV11-3|TRBJ2-1
TGTGCCAGCAGCTCATCGGGACTAGCGGGAGTCGAGCAGTTCTTC
CASSSSGLAGVEQFF